The source of this TCR beta chain is a study of blood T cell repertoires in COVID-19. Assay: immunoSEQ multiplex PCR; the TCRdb copy retains only in-frame clones and omits some. The profile shows some 150,000 clones, about 85% of them singletons. CDR3 length equals 14 residues. V shed 3 bases and J shed 3 bases, with 15 bases lying between them. The germline V gene has CDR1 GTSNPN and CDR2 SVGIG (reference sequence). J is TRBJ2-7 and V is TRBV30; D perhaps matches TRBD1 (5 bases). This TCR came from a human donor in a cohort sampled during active COVID-19. Sequenced sample: peripheral blood. This chain's CDR3 is CAWSDSYLGYEQYF. The CDR3 DNA sequence: TGTGCCTGGAGCGACAGCTACCTGGGCTACGAGCAGTACTTC.